The rows below give T cell receptor beta chains drawn from one sample of a study of T-cell reconstitution after alpha-beta-depleted transplantation in children. TCRdb analysed the PCR reads with MiXCR anew, one entry per CDR3 protein. The profile shows some 450,000 distinct CDR3 sequences, around two fifths of them singletons. This specimen consisted of PBMCs, obtained before TCRalphabeta/CD19-depleted stem cell transplant. All receptors derive from a girl aged 2 to 9 with aplastic anemia, due to receive a stem cell transplant. Each CDR3 is given with its conserved first and last residue. A D gene is named only where the DNA matches it firmly. Clone sizes are given selectively: once, few, many, or a class where the clone is expanded.

.,.,TRBV27,TRBJ2-2,TGTGCCAGCAGTTCCACCTCAGGGCTTTGGAACACCGGGGAGCTGTTTTTT,CASSSTSGLWNTGELFF
few,TRBD1,TRBV4-1,TRBJ2-7,TGCGCCAGCAGCCGCCCAGGGGGCCCCTTCGAGCAGTACTTC,CASSRPGGPFEQYF
.,TRBD1,TRBV5-6,TRBJ2-5,TGTGCCAGCAGCCCGACAGGGTCGTCGGAGACCCAGTACTTC,CASSPTGSSETQYF
many,.,TRBV7-2,TRBJ1-2,TGTGCCAGCAGTCGTGCCTATGGCTACACCTTC,CASSRAYGYTF
.,TRBD2,TRBV11-3,TRBJ2-1,TGTGCCAGCAGCCCCGAAAGACTAGCGGCCGAGCAGTTCTTC,CASSPERLAAEQFF
many,.,TRBV5-1,TRBJ2-3,TGCGCCAGCAGCTTGGATATCAGCGCAGATACGCAGTATTTT,CASSLDISADTQYF
few,.,TRBV10-3,TRBJ1-2,TGTGCCATCAGTGAGTCGGACCGCCGCGGCTACACCTTC,CAISESDRRGYTF
few,.,TRBV29-1,TRBJ2-1,TGCAGCGGTGTAGTGCGGTACAATGAGCAGTTCTTC,CSGVVRYNEQFF
.,.,TRBV12-3/TRBV12-4,TRBJ2-7,TGTGCCAGCAGTTTAACCCCAATAGCGAGTAGGGCCTACGAGCAGTACTTC,CASSLTPIASRAYEQYF
.,.,TRBV15,TRBJ2-7,TGTGCCACCAGCAGAGATAGGGTGGCGGGTTACGAGCAGTACTTC,CATSRDRVAGYEQYF
.,TRBD1,TRBV7-2,TRBJ2-1,TGTGCCAGCAGGGCGGCCGGGACAGGGCGTGACAATGAGCAGTTCTTC,CASRAAGTGRDNEQFF
many,.,TRBV6-4,TRBJ1-1,TGTGCCAGTAAACCTCTGAAGGTGGACTCGGGGGCCTCCGGGACTGAAGCTTTCTTT,CASKPLKVDSGASGTEAFF
many,.,TRBV9,TRBJ2-7,TGTGCCAGCAGCCCTACCGGCCGCGCCTACGAGCAGTACTTC,CASSPTGRAYEQYF
many,.,TRBV20-1,TRBJ2-7,TGCAGTGCTATTAGCGGCGCCAGGGGAGAGCAGTACTTC,CSAISGARGEQYF
.,TRBD1,TRBV20-1,TRBJ2-5,TGCTGTGCTAGATGGGACAGGACCTTATTCCAAGAGACCCAGTACTTC,CCARWDRTLFQETQYF
.,.,TRBV5-1,TRBJ1-2,TGCGCCAGCAGCTTGACGCCAGGTTTCTATGGCTACACCTTC,CASSLTPGFYGYTF
.,.,TRBV12-3/TRBV12-4,TRBJ2-7,TGTGCCAGCAGTTTCCCAGGCCACGGCTCCTCCTACGAGCAGTACTTC,CASSFPGHGSSYEQYF
.,.,TRBV14,TRBJ2-3,TGTGCCAGCAGCTCCTCCCTGGTTTGGAGCACAGATACGCAGTATTTT,CASSSSLVWSTDTQYF
.,.,TRBV4-1,TRBJ2-7,TGCGCCAGCAGCCCGGTTGGGGTTTTCGAGCAGTACTTC,CASSPVGVFEQYF
.,TRBD1,TRBV20-1,TRBJ2-7,TGCAGTGCTAGCCCAGGGGGCAAGTCCTACGAGCAGTACTTC,CSASPGGKSYEQYF
.,TRBD2,TRBV5-1,TRBJ2-7,TGCGCCAGCAGCTTAGCGGGAGGGCCCTCGGGGCAGTACTTC,CASSLAGGPSGQYF
.,.,TRBV30,TRBJ1-1,TGTGCCTGGAGTGTACGCGCGGAGGGCACTGAAGCTTTCTTT,CAWSVRAEGTEAFF
few,TRBD2,TRBV7-7,TRBJ2-1,TGTGCCAGCAGCGTTACTAGCGGGAGGGTGGGTGAGCAGTTCTTC,CASSVTSGRVGEQFF
.,.,TRBV7-6,TRBJ2-1,TGTGCCAGCAGCCCGTCGACTACGGATTACAATGAGCAGTTCTTC,CASSPSTTDYNEQFF
few,.,TRBV5-1,TRBJ1-5,TGCGCCAGCAGCTTGGCGTCAGGCGATAGCAATCAGCCCCAGCATTTT,CASSLASGDSNQPQHF
.,TRBD2,TRBV20-1,TRBJ2-7,TGCAGTGCTAGAGGGGGGGGACCGATCTACGAGCAGTACTTC,CSARGGGPIYEQYF
.,.,TRBV11-2,TRBJ2-7,TGTGCCAGCAGTTTTGGGCGCGGGACACCTCGGAGCTCCTACGAGCAGTACTTC,CASSFGRGTPRSSYEQYF
few,.,TRBV12-3/TRBV12-4,TRBJ2-3,TGTGCCAGCAGTTTCCTCCCAGCGGTCGGGGGAGATACGCAGTATTTT,CASSFLPAVGGDTQYF
.,.,TRBV20-1,TRBJ2-7,TGCAGTGCAAAATGGACTTCCTACGAGCAGTACTTC,CSAKWTSYEQYF
once,.,TRBV5-1,TRBJ2-5,TGCGCCAGCAGCTGGCCTTATCCAGGGCTTCTGGAGACCCAGTACTTC,CASSWPYPGLLETQYF
.,.,TRBV27,TRBJ2-5,TGTGCCAGCAGTTTATCTGGCACAGCGGCCCAGTACTTC,CASSLSGTAAQYF
.,.,TRBV27,TRBJ2-1,TGTGCCAGCAGTGCCCCCCGGGACTTACCCTACAATGAGCAGTTCTTC,CASSAPRDLPYNEQFF
.,TRBD1,TRBV7-2,TRBJ2-3,TGTGCCAGCAGCTTATGGGACAGAGAATGGGATACGCAGTATTTT,CASSLWDREWDTQYF
.,.,TRBV6-5,TRBJ1-4,TGTGCCAGCAGTTACTCGAACTGGGGTAATGAAAAACTGTTTTTT,CASSYSNWGNEKLFF
.,TRBD2,TRBV7-6,TRBJ2-1,TGTGCCAGCACGACTAGCGGACCCTACAATGAGCAGTTCTTC,CASTTSGPYNEQFF
many,.,TRBV5-1,TRBJ2-5,TGCGCCAGCAGCTCCGGAATCAATATTGCGGAGACCCAGTACTTC,CASSSGINIAETQYF
many,.,TRBV29-1,TRBJ2-5,TGCAGCGCTCTCAACCAAGAGACCCAGTACTTC,CSALNQETQYF
.,TRBD1,TRBV5-1,TRBJ2-1,TGCGCCACCTCCGGGACAGGGGGCTCCTACAATGAGCAGTTCTTC,CATSGTGGSYNEQFF
many,.,TRBV5-1,TRBJ2-1,TGCGCCAGCAAGGAGCAGCCCTACAATGAGCAGTTCTTC,CASKEQPYNEQFF
.,.,TRBV6-1,TRBJ1-5,TGTGCCAGCAGGGGGGGGCAGGGGCAGCCCCAGCATTTT,CASRGGQGQPQHF
.,TRBD1,TRBV20-1,TRBJ2-1,TGCAGTGCTATGGGGACAGGGCAGTTCTTC,CSAMGTGQFF
many,TRBD2,TRBV20-1,TRBJ2-1,TGCAGTGCTAGGGCTGGGACTAGTAGTTACGATGAGCAGTTCTTC,CSARAGTSSYDEQFF
.,TRBD2,TRBV5-5,TRBJ2-7,TGTGCCAGCAGCTTGGCCAGCGGGAGGGCCCGTGTATCCTACGAGCAGTACTTC,CASSLASGRARVSYEQYF
.,.,TRBV28,TRBJ2-7,TGTGCCAGCGACCAGGGGGGAAGCAGCTACGAGCAGTACTTC,CASDQGGSSYEQYF
many,.,TRBV30,TRBJ2-1,TGTGCCTGGAGCCCCGGGGGATCCTACAATGAGCAGTTCTTC,CAWSPGGSYNEQFF
many,.,TRBV20-1,TRBJ2-5,TGCAGTGCTAGGGGCAGGGTAGAGACCCAGTACTTC,CSARGRVETQYF
.,.,TRBV9,TRBJ1-5,TGTGCCAGCAGCGTCGAACCAGGGTCCTCGGCCCAGCATTTT,CASSVEPGSSAQHF
.,.,TRBV27,TRBJ2-1,TGTGCCAGCAGTTTTAGGGCAGGGGCCTACGCCCGAGACAATGAGCAGTTCTTC,CASSFRAGAYARDNEQFF
.,.,TRBV3-1,TRBJ2-5,TGTGCCAGCAGCCAAGGGATTTTCCAAAGGGGAGAGACCCAGTACTTC,CASSQGIFQRGETQYF
many,TRBD1,TRBV20-1,TRBJ1-3,TGCAGTGCCCGGACAGGGCATAAGGGCTCTGGAAACACCATATATTTT,CSARTGHKGSGNTIYF
few,.,TRBV12-3/TRBV12-4,TRBJ2-1,TGTGCCAGCAGTTTAAGACAGGGAGGCAATGAGCAGTTCTTC,CASSLRQGGNEQFF
.,.,TRBV5-1,TRBJ2-1,TGCGCCAGCAGCTCCAAAACGAATGAGCAGTTCTTC,CASSSKTNEQFF
.,.,TRBV27,TRBJ2-1,TGTGCCAGCAGTTCACCAGATCGACTAGACAATGAGCAGTTCTTC,CASSSPDRLDNEQFF
.,TRBD2,TRBV20-1,TRBJ2-1,TGCAGTGCTTTGGGAGGGCTTTCCTACAATGAGCAGTTCTTC,CSALGGLSYNEQFF
.,.,TRBV7-9,TRBJ2-5,TGTGCCAGCAGCCCCGGGCTCCACTCAGTTACGGTGGAGACCCAGTACTTC,CASSPGLHSVTVETQYF